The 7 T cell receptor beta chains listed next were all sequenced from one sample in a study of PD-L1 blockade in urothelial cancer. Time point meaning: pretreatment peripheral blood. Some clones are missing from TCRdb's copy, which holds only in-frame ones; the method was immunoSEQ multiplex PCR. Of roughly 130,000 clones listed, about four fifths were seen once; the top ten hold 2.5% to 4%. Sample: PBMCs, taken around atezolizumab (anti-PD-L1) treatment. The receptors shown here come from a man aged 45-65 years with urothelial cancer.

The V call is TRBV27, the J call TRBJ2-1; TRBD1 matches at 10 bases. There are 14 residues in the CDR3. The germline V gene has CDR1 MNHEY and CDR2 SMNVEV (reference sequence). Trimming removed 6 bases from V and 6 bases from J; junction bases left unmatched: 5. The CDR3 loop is CASSRDRGSNEQFF. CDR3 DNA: TGTGCCAGCAGCCGGGACAGGGGCTCCAATGAGCAGTTCTTC.

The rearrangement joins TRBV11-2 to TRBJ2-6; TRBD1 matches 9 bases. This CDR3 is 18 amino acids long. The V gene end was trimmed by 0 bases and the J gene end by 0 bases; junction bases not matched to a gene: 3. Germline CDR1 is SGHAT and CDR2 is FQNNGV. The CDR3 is CASSLEQGAVSGANVLTF. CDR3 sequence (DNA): TGTGCCAGCAGCTTAGAACAGGGGGCTGTCTCTGGGGCCAACGTCCTGACTTTC.

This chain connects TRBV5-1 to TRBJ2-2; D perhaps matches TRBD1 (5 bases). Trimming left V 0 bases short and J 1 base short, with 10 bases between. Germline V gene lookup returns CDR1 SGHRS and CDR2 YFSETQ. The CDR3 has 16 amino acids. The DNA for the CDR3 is TGCGCCAGCAGCTTGGCCAGGGCCGTGAACACCGGGGAGCTGTTTTTT. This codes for CASSLARAVNTGELFF. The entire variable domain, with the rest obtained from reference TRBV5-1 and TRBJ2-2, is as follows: KAGVTQTPRYLIKTRGQQVTLSCSPISGHRSVSWYQQTPGQGLQFLFEYFSETQRNKGNFPGRFSGRQFSNSRSEMNVSTLELGDSALYLCASSLARAVNTGELFFGEGSRLTVL.

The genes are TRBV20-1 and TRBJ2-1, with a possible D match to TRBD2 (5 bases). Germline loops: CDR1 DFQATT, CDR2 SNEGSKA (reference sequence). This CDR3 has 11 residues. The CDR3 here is CRVTGGNEQFF. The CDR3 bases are TGCAGGGTTACCGGAGGTAATGAGCAGTTCTTC.

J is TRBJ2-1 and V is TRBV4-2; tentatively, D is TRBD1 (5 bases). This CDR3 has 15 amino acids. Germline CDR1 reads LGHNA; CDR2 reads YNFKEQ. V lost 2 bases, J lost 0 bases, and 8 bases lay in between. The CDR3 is CASSQRGNSYNEQFF. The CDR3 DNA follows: TGTGCCAGCAGCCAAAGGGGCAACTCCTACAATGAGCAGTTCTTC.

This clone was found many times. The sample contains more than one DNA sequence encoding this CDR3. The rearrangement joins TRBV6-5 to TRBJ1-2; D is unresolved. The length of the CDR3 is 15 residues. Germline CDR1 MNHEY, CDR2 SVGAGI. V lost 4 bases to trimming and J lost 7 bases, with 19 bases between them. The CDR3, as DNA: TGTGCCAGCAGTTCTCTCGATTCGGGAAGAGCTGGCTACACCTTC. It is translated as CASSSLDSGRAGYTF.

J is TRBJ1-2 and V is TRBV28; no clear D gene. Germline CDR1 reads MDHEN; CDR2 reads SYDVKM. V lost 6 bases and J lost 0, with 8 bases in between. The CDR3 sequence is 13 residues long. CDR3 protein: CASSPRSNYGYTF. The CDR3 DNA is TGTGCCAGCAGCCCCAGATCTAACTATGGCTACACCTTC.